The clone carrying this T cell receptor beta chain was counted only a few times. TCRdb redid the calling of the RT-PCR reads with MiXCR, one entry per CDR3 protein. This table holds more than 550,000 distinct CDR3 sequences, 12% to 15% found once. The CDR3 covers 14 residues. V lost 7 bases and J 5 bases, leaving 16 bases between the germline ends. This receptor was identified in a female donor in good health, serving as a healthy control. The chain is built from TRBV12-3 or TRBV12-4 and TRBJ2-3, with a possible D match to TRBD2 (6 bases). The sample consisted of memory CD4+ T cells from blood. CDR3 region: CASTRASVEDTQYF. The DNA of the CDR3 is TGTGCCAGCACTAGGGCTAGCGTTGAAGATACGCAGTATTTT.